The rows below give T cell receptor beta chains drawn from one sample of a study of blood T cell repertoires in COVID-19. Using immunoSEQ multiplex PCR, the repertoire was profiled, and TCRdb retains in-frame clones only, with some absent. The sample lists about 310,000 clones, around 86% occurring once. The specimen was peripheral blood. All receptors come from a man in his fifties or sixties with active or convalescent COVID-19. Each CDR3 is given with its conserved first and last residue. Each record gives: J gene, clone size, V gene, D gene, CDR3 protein, CDR3 DNA. The D gene is left open where the match is weak. Clone size, where shown, is once, few, many, or a class for clones that have expanded.

j_gene: TRBJ2-5
abundance: .
v_gene: TRBV7-2
d_gene: .
CDR3aa: CASTLSETQYF
CDR3nt: TGTGCCAGTACTTTGTCGGAGACCCAGTACTTC

j_gene: TRBJ2-3
abundance: .
v_gene: TRBV5-1
d_gene: .
CDR3aa: CASSLGVREATDTQYF
CDR3nt: TGCGCCAGCAGCTTGGGGGTCAGGGAGGCCACAGATACGCAGTATTTT

j_gene: TRBJ2-1
abundance: few
v_gene: TRBV2
d_gene: .
CDR3aa: CASILSGGINEQFF
CDR3nt: TGTGCCAGCATTTTAAGCGGAGGGATCAATGAGCAGTTCTTC

j_gene: TRBJ1-5
abundance: .
v_gene: TRBV7-2
d_gene: TRBD1
CDR3aa: CASSSQQGAFQPQHF
CDR3nt: TGTGCCAGCAGCTCCCAGCAGGGGGCGTTTCAGCCCCAGCATTTT

j_gene: TRBJ2-5
abundance: .
v_gene: TRBV5-1
d_gene: .
CDR3aa: CASSLGGPQETQYF
CDR3nt: TGCGCCAGCAGCTTGGGAGGGCCCCAAGAGACCCAGTACTTC

j_gene: TRBJ1-4
abundance: few
v_gene: TRBV4-1
d_gene: .
CDR3aa: CASGFEKLFF
CDR3nt: TGCGCCAGCGGCTTTGAAAAACTGTTTTTT

j_gene: TRBJ2-7
abundance: .
v_gene: TRBV5-5
d_gene: .
CDR3aa: CASSPGFYEQYF
CDR3nt: TGTGCCAGCAGCCCCGGGTTCTACGAGCAGTACTTC

j_gene: TRBJ1-2
abundance: .
v_gene: TRBV7-8
d_gene: TRBD1
CDR3aa: CASSRTGSNYGYTF
CDR3nt: TGTGCCAGCAGCAGGACAGGCTCTAACTATGGCTACACCTTC

j_gene: TRBJ2-7
abundance: .
v_gene: TRBV6-2/TRBV6-3
d_gene: TRBD1
CDR3aa: CASSPTGQSNEQYF
CDR3nt: TGTGCCAGCAGTCCGACGGGACAGAGCAACGAGCAGTACTTC

j_gene: TRBJ1-1
abundance: .
v_gene: TRBV28
d_gene: TRBD1
CDR3aa: CASSPRGQGDTEAFF
CDR3nt: TGTGCCAGCAGTCCCCGCGGACAGGGTGACACTGAAGCTTTCTTT

j_gene: TRBJ1-3
abundance: .
v_gene: TRBV7-3
d_gene: .
CDR3aa: CASSLAGAGNTIYF
CDR3nt: TGTGCCAGCAGCTTAGCGGGAGCTGGAAACACCATATATTTT

j_gene: TRBJ2-3
abundance: .
v_gene: TRBV5-6
d_gene: .
CDR3aa: CASSLWVQGNGADTQYF
CDR3nt: TGTGCCAGCAGCTTGTGGGTACAGGGAAATGGGGCAGATACGCAGTATTTT

j_gene: TRBJ2-2
abundance: .
v_gene: TRBV30
d_gene: .
CDR3aa: CAWGRGQGATGELFF
CDR3nt: TGTGCCTGGGGGAGGGGGCAGGGGGCCACCGGGGAGCTGTTTTTT

j_gene: TRBJ2-2
abundance: .
v_gene: TRBV6-2/TRBV6-3
d_gene: .
CDR3aa: CASSQQGWTGELFF
CDR3nt: TGTGCCAGCAGCCAACAGGGCTGGACCGGGGAGCTGTTTTTT

j_gene: TRBJ1-6
abundance: .
v_gene: TRBV6-5
d_gene: .
CDR3aa: CASSYNGGNSPLHF
CDR3nt: TGTGCCAGCAGTTACAACGGGGGTAATTCACCCCTCCACTTT

j_gene: TRBJ1-4
abundance: .
v_gene: TRBV2
d_gene: TRBD1
CDR3aa: CASSGQGEKLFF
CDR3nt: TGTGCCAGCAGTGGACAGGGTGAAAAACTGTTTTTT

j_gene: TRBJ1-1
abundance: .
v_gene: TRBV2
d_gene: .
CDR3aa: CASRFQGNTEAFF
CDR3nt: TGTGCCAGCAGATTTCAGGGAAACACTGAAGCTTTCTTT

j_gene: TRBJ2-5
abundance: .
v_gene: TRBV29-1
d_gene: .
CDR3aa: CSGTVGSQETQYF
CDR3nt: TGCAGCGGGACCGTAGGGAGTCAAGAGACCCAGTACTTC

j_gene: TRBJ2-1
abundance: .
v_gene: TRBV30
d_gene: TRBD1
CDR3aa: CAWSPGGRPTGDNEQFF
CDR3nt: TGTGCCTGGAGTCCAGGGGGAAGGCCTACGGGCGACAATGAGCAGTTCTTC

j_gene: TRBJ2-7
abundance: .
v_gene: TRBV5-1
d_gene: .
CDR3aa: CASIQLTEQYF
CDR3nt: TGCGCCAGCATCCAACTCACCGAGCAGTACTTC

j_gene: TRBJ1-6
abundance: .
v_gene: TRBV19
d_gene: .
CDR3aa: CASRNLQGRNSPLHF
CDR3nt: TGTGCCAGTAGGAATCTTCAGGGGAGAAATTCACCCCTCCACTTT

j_gene: TRBJ1-1
abundance: .
v_gene: TRBV2
d_gene: TRBD1
CDR3aa: CASSNRQGPDEAFF
CDR3nt: TGTGCCAGCAGCAATAGACAGGGCCCGGATGAAGCTTTCTTT

j_gene: TRBJ2-5
abundance: once
v_gene: TRBV18
d_gene: .
CDR3aa: CASSPPTVETQYF
CDR3nt: TGTGCCAGCTCACCACCTACAGTAGAGACCCAGTACTTC